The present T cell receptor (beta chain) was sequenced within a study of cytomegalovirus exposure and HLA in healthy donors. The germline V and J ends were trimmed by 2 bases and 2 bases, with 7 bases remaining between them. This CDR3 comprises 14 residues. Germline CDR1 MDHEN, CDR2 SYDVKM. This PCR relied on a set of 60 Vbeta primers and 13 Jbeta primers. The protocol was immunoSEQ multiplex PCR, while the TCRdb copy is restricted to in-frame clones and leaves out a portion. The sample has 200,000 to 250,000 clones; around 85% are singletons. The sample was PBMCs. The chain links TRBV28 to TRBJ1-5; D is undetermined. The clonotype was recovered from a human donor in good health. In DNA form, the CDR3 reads TGTGCCAGCAGTTTAGTGGCGGGCAATCAGCCCCAGCATTTT. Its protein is CASSLVAGNQPQHF.